These T cell receptor beta chains were read from a single sample in a study of T cells in localized non-small cell lung cancer. Here immunoSEQ multiplex PCR was the method, and the copy in TCRdb shows in-frame clones only, minus some. Here the sample spans some 3,000 clones, over 30% being singletons. Material: normal lung tissue next to the tumor, obtained before any cancer treatment. The receptors here all came from a woman aged 35 to 70 with stage I lung adenocarcinoma. Each CDR3 is given with its conserved first and last residue. D genes are given only for firm matches. Only some rows state a clone size, as once, few, many or a class for expanded clones.

TRBV19	TRBJ2-1	TRBD2	NA	CASSISSGEYNEQFF	TGTGCCAGTAGTATATCTAGCGGGGAGTACAATGAGCAGTTCTTC
TRBV19	TRBJ2-7	NA	few	CASSPDLLGEQYF	TGTGCCAGTAGCCCCGACCTCCTGGGCGAGCAGTACTTC
TRBV28	TRBJ2-4	TRBD2	NA	CASSFLGAGDSKNIQYF	TGTGCCAGCTCCTTTCTGGGAGCGGGAGATTCCAAAAACATTCAGTACTTC
TRBV9	TRBJ1-4	NA	NA	CASSVDPSGGLFF	TGTGCCAGCAGCGTAGATCCATCAGGAGGACTGTTTTTT
TRBV30	TRBJ1-3	NA	NA	CAWSVARVKTGNTIYF	TGTGCCTGGAGTGTTGCCCGGGTAAAAACTGGAAACACCATATATTTT
TRBV10-2	TRBJ2-7	NA	NA	CASSNGGRDSEQYF	TGCGCCAGCAGTAATGGGGGGCGGGATTCCGAGCAGTACTTC
TRBV5-1	TRBJ2-3	NA	NA	CASSLTAVLTDTQYF	TGCGCCAGCAGCTTAACAGCGGTCCTCACAGATACGCAGTATTTT
TRBV19	TRBJ2-7	TRBD2	NA	CATTSGGNSYEQYF	TGTGCCACCACTAGCGGAGGCAACTCCTACGAGCAGTACTTC
TRBV9	TRBJ2-2	NA	few	CASSARTGAGELFF	TGTGCCAGCTCCGCCCGAACGGGAGCCGGGGAGCTGTTTTTT
TRBV10-2	TRBJ2-1	TRBD2	NA	CASTREESSEQFF	TGCGCCAGCACACGGGAGGAGTCGAGTGAGCAGTTCTTC